This T cell receptor beta chain was obtained from a study of OX40 agonist ivuxolimab in advanced cancers. Study overall: The patients received ivuxolimab by intravenous route every 2 weeks at 0.01 to 10 mg/kg.

The ends were cut back, 4 bases at V and 8 bases at J, with 5 bases in the middle. The length of the CDR3 is 11 residues. Germline V CDR1 and CDR2: SGHAT, FQNNGV. This table comes from immunoSEQ multiplex PCR, and its TCRdb copy is limited to in-frame clones, with some not included. The data show fewer than 55,000 clones, about four fifths seen once. Sample: CD4+ or CD8+ T cells sorted from blood, taken in a trial of the OX40 agonist ivuxolimab. V gene TRBV11-2 combines with J gene TRBJ2-2; D not certain. The receptor comes from an adult with an advanced solid tumor such as melanoma, head and neck, liver or kidney cancer. The CDR3 nucleotides read TGTGCCAGCAGCTCATTGGGGGAGCTGTTTTTT. Its translation is CASSSLGELFF.